This TCR beta chain is from a study of blood T cell repertoires in COVID-19 (dated by TCRdb to about 2020). For the study in its entirety: Samples from collaborators originated in the United States, Italy and Spain and spanned both the acute and convalescent phases of COVID-19. The material from the prospective study consisted of cDNA or gDNA derived from T cells, B-cell-depleted T cells, or PBMCs. The dataset comprised deeply sampled blood TCRbeta repertoires from subjects exposed to, actively infected with, or recovered from COVID-19. The repertoires were released in a freely available public database intended as a resource for research on the immune response to SARS-CoV-2. The samples were drawn from the first 160 participants of the ongoing ImmuneRACE study and from 950 to 1,500 subjects provided by 6 global collaborators. Sample metadata almost always included a de-identified subject ID, COVID-19 status, age in years and sex. Where available, HLA class I and class II types were obtained from metadata supplied by the sample provider rather than from assay-based typing. Beyond this particular receptor, the publication reports: The quantity of clinical and demographic metadata differed by source and by participant and was supplied without curation.

Whole blood was collected in K2EDTA tubes by collaborating institutions according to the institutions' own protocols. For TCRbeta analysis, collaborators shipped samples in one of three forms: frozen whole blood, isolated PBMCs, or DNA extracted from either of those sample types. In the case of this clone: There is no known antigen for this receptor. No much larger clonotype is one base removed from it; base qualities were not supplied.

V trim: 3 bases; J trim: 3 bases; unmatched bases: 6. The CDR1 and CDR2 encoded by the germline V gene are SGDLS and YYNGEE. CDR3 length: 16 amino acids, cysteine to phenylalanine. Solely the CDR3 DNA is kept, with 48 bases framed from the first base. TCRbeta CDR3 regions were amplified from genomic DNA using the immunoSEQ Assay, a bias-controlled multiplex PCR. The original pipeline was this. The number of nucleated cells in each sample was estimated from the amplification of reference gene primers within the assay. To quantify the absolute abundance of each unique TCRbeta CDR3 rearrangement, sequence reads were collapsed and filtered. For each sample, productive Simpson clonality was calculated as the square root of Simpson's diversity index over productive rearrangements. Held by TCRdb, this immuneACCESS table contains in-frame sequences only and omits some clones. Under half of the omission traces to an unresolved V gene where checked; the cause of the rest is unknown. That table supplies the V and J calls and clone size; D and trimming were determined from the DNA. The sample has 100,000 or so clones on record, approximately 81% of them singletons. Roughly 4.1% of the sample lies in the top ten.

This chain is built from TRBV9 and TRBJ2-2; 9 junctional bases match TRBD2. The origin of this receptor is a man in his sixties with acute or convalescent COVID-19. The sample comprised peripheral blood. The base sequence is TGTGCCAGCAGCGCACCTAGCGGGGTTGACACCGGGGAGCTGTTTTTT. It translates as CASSAPSGVDTGELFF. Beyond the CDR3, the reference TRBV9 and TRBJ2-2 genes provide the residues; the full variable domain reads: DSGVTQTPKHLITATGQRVTLRCSPRSGDLSVYWYQQSLDQGLQFLIQYYNGEERAKGNILERFSAQQFPDLHSELNLSSLELGDSALYFCASSAPSGVDTGELFFGEGSRLTVL.